This T cell receptor beta chain was identified during a study of Tregs in tolerant kidney transplant recipients. Notes on this clone: The read terminates 3 residues ahead of where the CDR3 ends, so the germline J gene completes it.

Germline V gene data show CDR1 as LNHDA and CDR2 as SQIVND (reference sequence). CDR3 size: 13 residues. Trimming pared 6 bases from V and 3 bases from J, leaving 11 bases between. Produced via immunoSEQ multiplex PCR; TCRdb's table is partial and in-frame only. Its clone listing holds roughly 4,900 clones. The nonmyeloablative bone marrow transplants came from related graft donors, with transient mixed chimerism. The sequence came from a human patient who received a combined kidney and bone marrow transplant. Some T cells may be provided by the graft donor. The chain couples TRBV19 to TRBJ1-2; D not resolved. Source: CD4+ T cells from blood (PBMCs), taken roughly 15 months after the transplant. The CDR3 region is CASSPGLDYGYTF. Incomplete CDR3 DNA: TGTGCCAGTAGCCCCGGACTGGACTATGGC.